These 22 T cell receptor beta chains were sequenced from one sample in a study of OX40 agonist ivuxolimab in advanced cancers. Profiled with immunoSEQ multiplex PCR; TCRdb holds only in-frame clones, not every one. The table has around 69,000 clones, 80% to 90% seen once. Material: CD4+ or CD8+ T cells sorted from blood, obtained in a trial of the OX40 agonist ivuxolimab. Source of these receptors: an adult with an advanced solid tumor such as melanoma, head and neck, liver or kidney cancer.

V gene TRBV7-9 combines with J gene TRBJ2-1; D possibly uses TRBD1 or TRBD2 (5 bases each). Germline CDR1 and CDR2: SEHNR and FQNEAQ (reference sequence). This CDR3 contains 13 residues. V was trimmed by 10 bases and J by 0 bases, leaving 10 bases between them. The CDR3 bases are TGTGCCATACTGGGGGACTCCTACAATGAGCAGTTCTTC. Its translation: CAILGDSYNEQFF.

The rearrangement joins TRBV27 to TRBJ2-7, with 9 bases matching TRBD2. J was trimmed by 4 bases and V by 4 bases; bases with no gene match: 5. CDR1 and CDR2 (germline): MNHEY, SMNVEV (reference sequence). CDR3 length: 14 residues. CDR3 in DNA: TGTGCCAGCAGTTGGCGGGAGGGCCCATACGAGCAGTACTTC. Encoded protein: CASSWREGPYEQYF.

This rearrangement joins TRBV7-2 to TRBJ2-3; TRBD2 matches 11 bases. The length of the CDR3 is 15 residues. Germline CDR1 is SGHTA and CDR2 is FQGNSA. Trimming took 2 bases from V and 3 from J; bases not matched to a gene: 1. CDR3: CASSLRLAGTDTQYF. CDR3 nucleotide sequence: TGTGCCAGCAGCTTACGACTAGCGGGAACAGATACGCAGTATTTT.

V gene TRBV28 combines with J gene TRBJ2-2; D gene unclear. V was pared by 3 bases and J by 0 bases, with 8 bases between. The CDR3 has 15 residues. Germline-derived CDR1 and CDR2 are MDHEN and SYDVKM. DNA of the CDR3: TGTGCCAGCAGTTTGTGGCGAACGAACACCGGGGAGCTGTTTTTT. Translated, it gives CASSLWRTNTGELFF.

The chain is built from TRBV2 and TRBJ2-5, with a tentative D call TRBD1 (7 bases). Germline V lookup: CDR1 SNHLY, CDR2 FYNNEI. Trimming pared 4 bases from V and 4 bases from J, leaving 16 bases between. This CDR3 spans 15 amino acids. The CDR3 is CASSGQGLEGETQYF. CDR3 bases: TGTGCCAGCAGTGGACAGGGCCTGGAGGGAGAGACCCAGTACTTC.

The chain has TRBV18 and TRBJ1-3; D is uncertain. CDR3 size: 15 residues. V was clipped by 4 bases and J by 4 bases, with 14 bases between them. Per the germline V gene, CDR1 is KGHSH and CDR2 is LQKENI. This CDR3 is CASSHIRREGNTIYF. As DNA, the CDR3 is TGTGCCAGCTCACATATCCGAAGGGAAGGAAACACCATATATTTT. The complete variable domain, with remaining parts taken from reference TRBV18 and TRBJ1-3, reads NAGVMQNPRHLVRRRGQEARLRCSPMKGHSHVYWYRQLPEEGLKFMVYLQKENIIDESGMPKERFSAEFPKEGPSILRIQQVVRGDSAAYFCASSHIRREGNTIYFGEGSWLTVV.

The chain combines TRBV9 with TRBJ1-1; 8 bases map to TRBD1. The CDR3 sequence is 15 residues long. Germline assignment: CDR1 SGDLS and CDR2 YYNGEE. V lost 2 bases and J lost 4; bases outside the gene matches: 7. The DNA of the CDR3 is TGTGCCAGCAGCGTCGCAGGGGGCCGGGGCACTGAAGCTTTCTTT. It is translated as CASSVAGGRGTEAFF.

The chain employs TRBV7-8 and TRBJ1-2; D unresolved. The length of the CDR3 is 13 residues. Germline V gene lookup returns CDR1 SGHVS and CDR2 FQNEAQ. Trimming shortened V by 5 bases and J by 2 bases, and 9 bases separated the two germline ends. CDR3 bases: TGTGCCAGCAGCCCAGACGGGAACTATGGCTACACCTTC. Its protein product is CASSPDGNYGYTF. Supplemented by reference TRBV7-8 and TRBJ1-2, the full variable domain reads GAGVSQSPRYKVAKRGQDVALRCDPISGHVSLFWYQQALGQGPEFLTYFQNEAQLDKSGLPSDRFFAERPEGSVSTLKIQRTQQEDSAVYLCASSPDGNYGYTFGSGTRLTVV.

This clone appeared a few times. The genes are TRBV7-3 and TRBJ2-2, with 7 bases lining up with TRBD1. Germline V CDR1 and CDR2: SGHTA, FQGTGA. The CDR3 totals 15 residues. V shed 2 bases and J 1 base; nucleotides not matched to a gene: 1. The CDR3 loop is CASSLGDRNTGELFF. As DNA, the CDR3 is TGTGCCAGCAGCTTAGGGGACAGGAACACCGGGGAGCTGTTTTTT.

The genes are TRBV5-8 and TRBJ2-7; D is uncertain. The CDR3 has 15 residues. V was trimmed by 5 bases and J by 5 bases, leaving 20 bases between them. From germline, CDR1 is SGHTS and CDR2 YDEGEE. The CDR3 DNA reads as TGTGCCAGCAGGTTTTTGGGTCTCAGAGTCCACGAGCAGTACTTC. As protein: CASRFLGLRVHEQYF.

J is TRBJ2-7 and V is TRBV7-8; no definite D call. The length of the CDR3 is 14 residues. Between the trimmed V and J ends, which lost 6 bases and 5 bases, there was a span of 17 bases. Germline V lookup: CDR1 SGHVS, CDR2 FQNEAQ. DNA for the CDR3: TGTGCCAGCAGGTCGGGTGCTAGAAGGGACGAGCAGTACTTC. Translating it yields CASRSGARRDEQYF.

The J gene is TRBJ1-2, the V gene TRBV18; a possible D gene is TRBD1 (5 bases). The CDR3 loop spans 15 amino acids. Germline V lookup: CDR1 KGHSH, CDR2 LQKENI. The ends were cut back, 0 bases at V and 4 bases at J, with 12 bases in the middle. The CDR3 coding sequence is TGTGCCAGCTCACCACCGGAAGGAACAGGCTATGGCTACACCTTC. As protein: CASSPPEGTGYGYTF.

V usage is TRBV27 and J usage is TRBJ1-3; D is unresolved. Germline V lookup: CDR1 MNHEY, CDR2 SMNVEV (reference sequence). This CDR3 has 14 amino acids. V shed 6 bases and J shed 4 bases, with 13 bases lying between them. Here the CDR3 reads CASRPGILGNTIYF. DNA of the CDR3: TGTGCCAGCAGGCCAGGTATTCTAGGAAACACCATATATTTT.

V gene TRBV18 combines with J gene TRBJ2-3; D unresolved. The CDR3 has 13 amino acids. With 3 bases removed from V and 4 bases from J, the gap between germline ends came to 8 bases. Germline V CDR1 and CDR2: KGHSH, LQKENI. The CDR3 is CASSPLEADTQYF. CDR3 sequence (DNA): TGTGCCAGCTCACCGTTAGAAGCAGATACGCAGTATTTT.

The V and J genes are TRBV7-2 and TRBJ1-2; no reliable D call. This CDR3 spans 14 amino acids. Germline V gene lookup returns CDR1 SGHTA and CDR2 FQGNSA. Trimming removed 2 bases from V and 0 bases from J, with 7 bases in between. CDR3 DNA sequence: TGTGCCAGCAGCTTACGTCAGACTAACTATGGCTACACCTTC. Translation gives CASSLRQTNYGYTF.

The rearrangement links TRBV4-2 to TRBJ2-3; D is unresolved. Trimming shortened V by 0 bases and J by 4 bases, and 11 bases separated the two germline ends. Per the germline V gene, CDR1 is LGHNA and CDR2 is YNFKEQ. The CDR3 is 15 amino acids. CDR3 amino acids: CASSQDGQLADTQYF. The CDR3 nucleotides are TGTGCCAGCAGCCAAGATGGCCAGTTGGCAGATACGCAGTATTTT.

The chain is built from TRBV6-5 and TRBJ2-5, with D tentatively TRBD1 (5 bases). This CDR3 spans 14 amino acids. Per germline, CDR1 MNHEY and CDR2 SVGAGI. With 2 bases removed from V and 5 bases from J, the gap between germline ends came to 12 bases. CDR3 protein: CASSYLGVGETQYF. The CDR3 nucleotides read TGTGCCAGCAGTTACCTAGGGGTAGGGGAGACCCAGTACTTC.

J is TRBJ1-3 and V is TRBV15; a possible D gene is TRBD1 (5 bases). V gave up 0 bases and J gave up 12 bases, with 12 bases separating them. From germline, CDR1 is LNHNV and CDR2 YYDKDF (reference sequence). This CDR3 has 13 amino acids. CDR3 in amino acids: CATSREGRGDIYF. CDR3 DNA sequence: TGTGCCACCAGCAGAGAGGGTAGGGGCGACATATATTTT.

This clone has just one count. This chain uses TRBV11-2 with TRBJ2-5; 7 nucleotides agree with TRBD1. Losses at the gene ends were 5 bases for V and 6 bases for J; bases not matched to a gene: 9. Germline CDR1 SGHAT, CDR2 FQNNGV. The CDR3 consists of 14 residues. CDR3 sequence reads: CASSPLQGKKTQYF. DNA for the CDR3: TGTGCCAGCAGCCCATTACAGGGGAAGAAGACCCAGTACTTC. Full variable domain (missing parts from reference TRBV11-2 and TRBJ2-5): EAGVAQSPRYKIIEKRQSVAFWCNPISGHATLYWYQQILGQGPKLLIQFQNNGVVDDSQLPKDRFSAERLKGVDSTLKIQPAKLEDSAVYLCASSPLQGKKTQYFGPGTRLLVL.

CDR3 sequence: CASSSLTGTGEGGYTF. The CDR3 region has the DNA TGCGCCAGCAGTTCCCTAACCGGGACAGGGGAAGGCGGCTACACCTTC. V gene TRBV5-1 combines with J gene TRBJ1-2; 10 bases agree with TRBD1. Trimming at V came to 5 bases and at J to 8 bases, leaving 15 bases not matched to a gene. Germline CDR1 SGHRS, CDR2 YFSETQ. The CDR3 totals 16 residues.

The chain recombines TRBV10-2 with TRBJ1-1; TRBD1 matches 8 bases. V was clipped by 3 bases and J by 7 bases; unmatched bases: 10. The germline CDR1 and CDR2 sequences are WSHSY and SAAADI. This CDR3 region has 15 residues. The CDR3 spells CASSDYTPGGDEAFF. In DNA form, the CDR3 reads TGCGCCAGCAGTGATTACACCCCAGGGGGCGATGAAGCTTTCTTT.

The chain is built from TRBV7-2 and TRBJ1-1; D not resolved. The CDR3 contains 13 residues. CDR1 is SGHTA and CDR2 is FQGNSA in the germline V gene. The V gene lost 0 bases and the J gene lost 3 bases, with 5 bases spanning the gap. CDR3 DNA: TGTGCCAGCAGCTTAGCCGGATACACTGAAGCTTTCTTT. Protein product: CASSLAGYTEAFF.